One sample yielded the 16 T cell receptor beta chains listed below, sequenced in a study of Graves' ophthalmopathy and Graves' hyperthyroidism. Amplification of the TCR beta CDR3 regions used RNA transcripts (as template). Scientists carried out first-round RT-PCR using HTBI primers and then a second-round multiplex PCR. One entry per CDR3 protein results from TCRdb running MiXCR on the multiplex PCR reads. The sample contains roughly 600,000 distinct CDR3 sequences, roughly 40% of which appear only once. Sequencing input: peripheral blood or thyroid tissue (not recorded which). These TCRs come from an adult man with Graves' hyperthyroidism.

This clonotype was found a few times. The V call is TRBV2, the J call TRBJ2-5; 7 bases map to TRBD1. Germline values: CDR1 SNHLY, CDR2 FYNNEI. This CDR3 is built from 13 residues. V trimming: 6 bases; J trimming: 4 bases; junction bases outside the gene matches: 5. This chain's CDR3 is CASSATGAETQYF. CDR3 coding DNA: TGTGCCAGCAGCGCAACAGGGGCAGAGACCCAGTACTTC.

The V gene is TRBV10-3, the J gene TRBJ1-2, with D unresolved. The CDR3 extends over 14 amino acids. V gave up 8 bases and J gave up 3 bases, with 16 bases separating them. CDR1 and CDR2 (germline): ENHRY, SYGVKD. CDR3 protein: CAISNTPRDYGYTF. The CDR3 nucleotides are TGTGCCATCTCCAACACTCCGCGGGACTATGGCTACACCTTC.

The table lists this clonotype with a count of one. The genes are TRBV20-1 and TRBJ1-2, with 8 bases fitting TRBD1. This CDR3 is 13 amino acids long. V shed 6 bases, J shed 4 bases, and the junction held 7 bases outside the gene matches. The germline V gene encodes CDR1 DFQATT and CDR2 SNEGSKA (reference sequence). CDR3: CSAPSTGAYGYTF. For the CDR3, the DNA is TGCAGTGCCCCCTCGACAGGGGCCTATGGCTACACCTTC.

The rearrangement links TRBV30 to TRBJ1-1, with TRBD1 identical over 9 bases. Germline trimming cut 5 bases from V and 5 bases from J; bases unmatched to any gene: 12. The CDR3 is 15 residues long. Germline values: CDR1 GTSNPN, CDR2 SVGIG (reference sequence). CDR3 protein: CAWGTGTGFPTEAFF. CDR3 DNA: TGTGCCTGGGGCACCGGGACAGGGTTTCCGACTGAAGCTTTCTTT.

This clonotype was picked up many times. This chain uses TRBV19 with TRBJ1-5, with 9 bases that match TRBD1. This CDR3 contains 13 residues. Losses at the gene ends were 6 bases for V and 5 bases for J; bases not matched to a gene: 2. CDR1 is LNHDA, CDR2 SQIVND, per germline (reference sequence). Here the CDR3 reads CASRGQGDQPQHF. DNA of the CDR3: TGTGCCAGTAGGGGACAGGGCGATCAGCCCCAGCATTTT.

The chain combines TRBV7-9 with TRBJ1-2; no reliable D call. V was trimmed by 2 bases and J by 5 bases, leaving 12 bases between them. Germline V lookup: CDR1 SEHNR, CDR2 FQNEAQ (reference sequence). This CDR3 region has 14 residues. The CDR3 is CASSLYRREYGYTF. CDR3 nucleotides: TGTGCCAGCAGCTTATATCGGCGGGAGTATGGCTACACCTTC. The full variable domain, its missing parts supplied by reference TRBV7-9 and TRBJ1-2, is DTGVSQNPRHKITKRGQNVTFRCDPISEHNRLYWYRQTLGQGPEFLTYFQNEAQLEKSRLLSDRFSAERPKGSFSTLEIQRTEQGDSAMYLCASSLYRREYGYTFGSGTRLTVV.

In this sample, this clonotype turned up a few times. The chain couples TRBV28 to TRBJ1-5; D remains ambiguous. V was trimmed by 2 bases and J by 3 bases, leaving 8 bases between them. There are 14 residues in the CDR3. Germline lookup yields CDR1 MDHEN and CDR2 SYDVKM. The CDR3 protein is CASSLSQPNQPQHF. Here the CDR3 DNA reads TGTGCCAGCAGTTTAAGTCAACCCAATCAGCCCCAGCATTTT.

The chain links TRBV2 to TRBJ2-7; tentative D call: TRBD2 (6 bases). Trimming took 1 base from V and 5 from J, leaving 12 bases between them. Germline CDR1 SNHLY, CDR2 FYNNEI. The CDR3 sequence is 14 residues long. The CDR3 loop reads CASSEVTGVHEQYF. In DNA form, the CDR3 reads TGTGCCAGCAGTGAAGTCACGGGAGTCCACGAGCAGTACTTC.

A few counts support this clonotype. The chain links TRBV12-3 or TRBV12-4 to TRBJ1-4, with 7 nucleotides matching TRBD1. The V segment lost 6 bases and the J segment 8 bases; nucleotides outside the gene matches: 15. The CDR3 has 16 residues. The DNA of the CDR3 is TGTGCCAGCAGCCCCTCTAGACAGGGACTCCGGGAAAAACTGTTTTTT. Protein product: CASSPSRQGLREKLFF.

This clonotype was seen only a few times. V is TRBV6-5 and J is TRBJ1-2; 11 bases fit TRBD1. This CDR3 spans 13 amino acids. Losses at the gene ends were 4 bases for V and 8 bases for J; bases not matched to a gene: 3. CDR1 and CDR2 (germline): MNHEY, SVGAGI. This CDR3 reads CASSSDRGHGYTF. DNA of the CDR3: TGTGCCAGCAGTTCGGACAGGGGGCACGGCTACACCTTC.

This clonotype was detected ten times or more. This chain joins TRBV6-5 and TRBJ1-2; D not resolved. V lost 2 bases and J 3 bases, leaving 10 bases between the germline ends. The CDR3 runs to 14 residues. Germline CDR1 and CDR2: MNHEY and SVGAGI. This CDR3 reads CASSYGEGDYGYTF. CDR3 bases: TGTGCCAGCAGTTACGGGGAGGGAGACTATGGCTACACCTTC.

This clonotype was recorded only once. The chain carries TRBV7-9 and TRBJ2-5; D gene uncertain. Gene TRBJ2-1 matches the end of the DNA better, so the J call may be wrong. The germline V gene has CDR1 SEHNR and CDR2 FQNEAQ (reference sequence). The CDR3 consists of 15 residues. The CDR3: CASSSDRGFYNEQFF. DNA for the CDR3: TGTGCCAGCAGCTCCGACCGTGGATTCTACAATGAGCAGTTCTTC.

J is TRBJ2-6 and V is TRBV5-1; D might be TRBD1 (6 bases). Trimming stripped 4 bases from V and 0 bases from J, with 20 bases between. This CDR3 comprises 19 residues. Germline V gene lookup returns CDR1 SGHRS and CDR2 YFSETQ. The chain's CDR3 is CASSLRGSVLFSGANVLTF. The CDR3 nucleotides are TGCGCCAGCAGCCTGAGGGGGAGCGTTCTATTCTCTGGGGCCAACGTCCTGACTTTC.

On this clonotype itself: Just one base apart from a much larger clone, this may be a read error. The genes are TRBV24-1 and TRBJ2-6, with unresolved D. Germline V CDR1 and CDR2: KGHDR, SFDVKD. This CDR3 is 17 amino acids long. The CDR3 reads CAISDPEPSSGANVLTF. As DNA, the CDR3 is TGTGCCATCAGTGACCCGGAACCAAGCTCTGGGGCCAACGTCCTGACTTTC.

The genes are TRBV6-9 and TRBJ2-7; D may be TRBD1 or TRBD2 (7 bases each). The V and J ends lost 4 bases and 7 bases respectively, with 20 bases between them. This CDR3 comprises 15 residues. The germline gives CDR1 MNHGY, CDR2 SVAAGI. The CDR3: CASSSTGEGRNEQYF. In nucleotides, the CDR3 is TGTGCCAGCAGTTCCACAGGGGAGGGGAGGAATGAGCAGTACTTC.

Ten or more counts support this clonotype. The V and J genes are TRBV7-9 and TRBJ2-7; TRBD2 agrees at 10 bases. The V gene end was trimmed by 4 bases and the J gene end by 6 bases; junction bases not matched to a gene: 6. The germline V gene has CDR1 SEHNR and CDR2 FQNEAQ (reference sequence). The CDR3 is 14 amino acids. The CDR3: CASSSLAGGREQYF. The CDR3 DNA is TGTGCCAGCAGCTCCTTAGCGGGAGGCCGCGAGCAGTACTTC.